There are a few counts of the clone carrying this T cell receptor (beta chain). Its antigen is currently unknown. The record originates from a study of OX40 agonist ivuxolimab in advanced cancers. Looking at the study overall: Of mixed ages from about 20 to 80 and averaging approximately 60 years, the group was roughly 85% male.

The CDR3 consists of 12 residues. Germline values: CDR1 GTSNPN, CDR2 SVGIG (reference sequence). Trimming took 4 bases from V and 3 from J, leaving 9 bases between them. Using immunoSEQ multiplex PCR, the repertoire was profiled, and TCRdb retains in-frame clones only, with some absent. The data show fewer than 45,000 clones, around 82% seen once. General study points: CD4+ T cells averaged fewer expanded clones than CD8+ T cells.

The sequence was obtained from an adult with an advanced solid tumor such as melanoma, head and neck, liver or kidney cancer. V usage is TRBV30 and J usage is TRBJ1-1; D is uncertain. Sample: CD4+ or CD8+ T cells sorted from blood, taken in a trial of the OX40 agonist ivuxolimab. CDR3 DNA: TGTGCCTGGACGGCGCGAGACACTGAAGCTTTCTTT. Protein: CAWTARDTEAFF.